This entry features one TCR beta chain sequence. The data originate from a study of blood T cell repertoires in COVID-19. Germline V gene lookup returns CDR1 MNHNS and CDR2 SASEGT. CDR3 length equals 16 residues. V was shortened by 0 bases and J by 4 bases, with 15 bases between the two germline ends. Repertoires were generated with immunoSEQ multiplex PCR, while TCRdb's copy carries only in-frame clones and drops some. The sample yields 28,000 or so clones, almost 90% seen once. The clonotype originates from a human donor in a cohort sampled during active COVID-19. The rearrangement joins TRBV6-1 to TRBJ1-2; D ambiguous. The sample comprised peripheral blood. The CDR3 DNA reads TGTGCCAGCAGTGAAGCCGAGGGTTGGGAGGGCTATGGCTACACCTTC. It encodes CASSEAEGWEGYGYTF.